This TCR beta chain was captured in a study of cytomegalovirus exposure and HLA in healthy donors (dated by TCRdb to 2016 to 2017). About the study as a whole: An earlier analysis of some 550 of the donors reported roughly 270 Gb of sequence data and roughly 110 million unique TCR beta sequences from 150 million to 200 million T cells. High-throughput TCR immunosequencing, statistical association of individual TCRs with disease status, and machine learning were combined to predict cytomegalovirus infection status. Typing coverage varied by locus: roughly 620-640 donors for A, B, C, DRB1 and DQB1; approximately 500 for DQA1; approximately 610 for DPA1; fewer than 480 for DPB1. A separate validation cohort of roughly 110 different subjects was used in addition to the roughly 720-subject first cohort. The study aimed to test whether signatures of past pathogen exposure could be identified by cataloging public T cell receptors. Of the roughly 390 genotyped donors, over 65% fell in the genetic ancestry cluster associated with self-reported Caucasian donors. HLA typing included class I and class II loci at four-digit resolution. Every discovery cohort repertoire had been produced on one sequencing platform. Donor age, sex, ethnicity and CMV serostatus were collected together with the repertoire data. An earlier analysis of 587 of the donors used high-throughput TCR beta sequencing to judge whether each TCR beta V gene segment behaved as functional or pseudogenic. Roughly 5 DR-DQ haplotypes were treated as single units for association and clustering because of strong linkage in the cohort. Across approximately 400 genotyped donors of the cohort, an average of about 220,000 unique TCR beta nucleotide sequences per donor were sequenced, and approximately 19% of those sequences were non-productive. A later analysis re-analyzed previously published TCR beta repertoires from roughly 600 donors and added high-resolution HLA genotyping to study TCR occurrence patterns. A later genetic analysis used genome-wide SNP genotypes for about 60% of the roughly 670 donors, treating that subset as a discovery cohort. The study profiled the T cell repertoires of more than 500 subjects by immunosequencing and related them to cytomegalovirus serostatus. The later analysis used no new phenotypic data to find candidate immune exposures, relying instead on TCR beta sequences and their occurrence across donors. About 280 gigabases of sequencing data and 70 million to 100 million unique TCR sequences made up an early release that covered nearly 650 HLA-typed donors.

About this clone: No antigen is known for it. No clone much larger than this one lies a single base away; base qualities are absent.

Broad study findings and their caveats: Most TCR sequences were observed very rarely across donors, whereas some public TCRs were present in many individuals. Roughly uniform sequencing depth across donors was assumed in presence/absence analyses, although this assumption may not hold. According to a later analysis, TCR association rates differed among HLA loci, with DRB1 alleles showing the most associated TCRs and HLA-C alleles showing the fewest. A few of the identified cytomegalovirus-associated TCR beta chains were confirmed in vitro to be specific for cytomegalovirus antigens. In a later analysis, several top co-occurrence clusters were reported to appear linked to parvovirus B19, influenza, CMV and Epstein-Barr virus. A later analysis found that most CMV-associated TCR beta chains appeared HLA-restricted, with HLA associations seemingly driven largely by CMV exposure. A cluster of highly shared sequence variants was judged likely to be a technical artifact of the sequencing pipeline. Broadly in line with IMGT annotations, most TCR beta V segments showed up in productive rearrangements about 90% or about 30% of the time in an earlier analysis of about 500 of the donors. Linkage disequilibrium might explain the correlated functional status among segregating V segments, but an unknown experimental factor could not be excluded. Cytomegalovirus status was reported to be diagnosed by the classifier with high specificity and sensitivity in both the original and validation cohorts. Because counts were too low, under 20 rarely observed V segments, including chromosome 9 orphons, were left out of the earlier analysis of approximately 500 of the donors. Compared with the approximately 670-donor mean, donors in an Asian-associated ancestry cluster had fewer N-insertions in productive TCRs, according to a later genetic analysis. HLA typing was unavailable for some donors at each locus, so association tests used only the typed subset. In a later analysis, over 15,000 TCR beta sequences were associated with specific HLA alleles at a false discovery rate of 0.05. The study listed 150 to 200 TCR beta chains as associated with cytomegalovirus. In this cohort, only TCR beta chains were sequenced, and detectable features were limited by the absence of alpha or paired-chain data. A further reported finding was that TCR beta sequences accurately predicted the HLA-A and HLA-B alleles for most subjects in the first cohort. Strong co-occurrence of HLA alleles, especially DR and DQ, made assigning TCR associations to individual alleles difficult. It was suggested by the authors that the approach could potentially be generalized to other disease states and immunological phenotypes. The only immune exposure information available for the cohort was CMV serostatus. Compared with equally common non-associated chains, HLA-associated TCR beta chains in a later analysis were more clonally expanded and had lower generation probabilities. An association between a missense DCLRE1C variant and V-gene and J-gene trimming of TCR beta chains was found in a later genetic analysis and replicated in an independent cohort.

Receptor libraries were prepared by the immunoSEQ multiplex PCR assay. A mixture of 60 forward primers for TCR Vbeta segments and 13 reverse primers for TCR Jbeta segments was used in the multiplex PCR. The CDR3 region of rearranged TCR beta genes was amplified from genomic DNA with a multiplex PCR assay. The amplified TCR beta libraries were sequenced on the Illumina HiSeq System as 87-base-pair reads. The authors' analysis ran thus. A later analysis counted some 80 million unique TCR beta chains across the 650 to 700 repertoires, and 9 million to 14 million of these chains were shared by at least two donors. Raw reads were error-corrected and collapsed into unique sequences by a nearest-neighbor algorithm in which closely related sequences were merged to remove PCR and sequencing errors. To assign V, D and J gene segments, CDR3 sequences were aligned to IMGT reference sequences. Each retained sequence needed at least a six-nucleotide match to both a V gene segment and a J gene segment. Rearrangements were called productive when the CDR3 lacked stop codons and stayed in frame with V and J; all others were non-productive. Following IMGT convention, CDR3 was defined as the stretch from the second conserved V-encoded cysteine up to the conserved J-encoded phenylalanine. The earlier analysis of about 530 of the donors excluded any sequence lacking an unambiguous match to a single V gene segment. An earlier analysis of 587 of the donors called V segments functional above 56.7% productive rearrangements and segregating when the between-donor standard deviation exceeded 5%. A statistical classification framework was built for diagnosing cytomegalovirus status from the catalog of TCR beta chain sequences. A later analysis assigned V and J genes by comparing TCR nucleotide sequences with IMGT/GENE-DB human TR gene sequences. A later analysis assigned CDR3 sequences and most-parsimonious VDJ recombination scenarios with the TCRdist pipeline. In a later analysis, each TCR beta chain was defined by its CDR3 amino acid sequence together with its V-gene family, and reads without a unique V-gene family were excluded. In a later analysis, 450 to 600 highly shared, low-generation-probability nucleotide sequences were removed to address suspected cross-contamination and a sequencing artifact. In a later analysis, a clonal expansion index for each public chain was calculated from normalized within-repertoire ranks of inferred template counts. Generation probabilities in a later analysis came from a VDJ recombination model fitted to out-of-frame rearrangements, and those results were checked against IGoR. A later analysis scored TCR-TCR, TCR-HLA and TCR-CMV co-occurrence with hypergeometric tests, applying a repertoire-size bias correction to TCR pairs. To estimate false discovery rates, a later analysis permuted the HLA or CMV assignments 20 times. In a later analysis, co-occurring TCRs were grouped using DBSCAN, and TCRdist sequence similarity was added for clustering within HLA-allele-positive subsets. For co-occurrence clustering, repertoires with fewer than 30,000 or more than 120,000 public chains were excluded, along with about five repertoires with anomalous nucleotide sharing. The clones in this table, taken by TCRdb from immuneACCESS, are in-frame only. Not every clone is retained; where verified, under half of the shortfall comes from an unresolved V gene, and the cause of the rest is unknown. V and J calls and clone size are as listed in that table; D and trimming were resolved from the DNA. Present in this sample are around 200,000 clones, roughly 85% of which were seen just once. The ten largest clonotypes hold 4.4% of the sample.

In total, just over 650 healthy bone marrow donors made up the cohort. At the time of sampling, every cohort member was nominally healthy, though immune exposures that went unrecorded were likely present. The donor tested CMV seropositive, placing the donor among the 289 seropositive members of the cohort. Every donor gave a peripheral blood sample, and the peripheral blood mononuclear cells from that sample were used for TCR beta sequencing. The Qiagen DNeasy Blood Extraction Kit was used to extract genomic DNA from the blood cell samples. This clonotype was obtained from a woman aged 25 to 39 in good health and CMV-seropositive. Sequences were obtained from PBMCs.

The base sequence is TGTGCCAGCAGCTTAGAAGCGCAATACAATGAGCAGTTCTTC. This is translated as CASSLEAQYNEQFF. This sequence uses TRBV7-9 and TRBJ2-1; the D gene is unclear. There are 14 amino acids in the CDR3, from cysteine to phenylalanine inclusive. Of the read, only the CDR3 DNA is kept; its 42 bases are in frame from base 1. A distance of 8 bases separates the germline ends of V and J, which lose 1 base and 4 bases respectively. CDR1 and CDR2, per the germline V gene (reference sequence), are SEHNR and FQNEAQ. The full variable domain, completed from the reference TRBV7-9 and TRBJ2-1 proteins outside the CDR3, reads DTGVSQNPRHKITKRGQNVTFRCDPISEHNRLYWYRQTLGQGPEFLTYFQNEAQLEKSRLLSDRFSAERPKGSFSTLEIQRTEQGDSAMYLCASSLEAQYNEQFFGPGTRLTVL.